Following are 14 T cell receptor beta chains from one sample sequenced in a study of control samples from healthy donors and cancer patients. TCRdb's copy holds only in-frame clones and misses some; the assay was immunoSEQ multiplex PCR. The sample comprises roughly 60,000 clones, roughly 92% of which are singletons, and roughly 4% rests with the top ten. Sequencing used blood. These receptors originate from a man aged 25 to 40 in good health.

The chain employs TRBV4-2 and TRBJ2-7, with D unclear. V dropped 0 bases and J dropped 2 bases, with 14 bases sitting between them. The germline CDR1 and CDR2 sequences are LGHNA and YNFKEQ. The CDR3 has 16 residues. This CDR3 reads CASSQDLELIPYEQYF. The CDR3 nucleotides are TGTGCCAGCAGCCAAGATCTCGAGCTAATCCCCTACGAGCAGTACTTC.

This chain links TRBV2 with TRBJ2-1; 15 bases are shared with TRBD2. The length of the CDR3 is 14 residues. Germline-derived CDR1 and CDR2 are SNHLY and FYNNEI. With V trimmed by 4 bases and J by 10 bases, 2 bases remained unmatched. Here the CDR3 DNA reads TGTGCCAGCAGTGCGGGACTAGCGGGAGGCGAGCAGTTCTTC. This gives the protein CASSAGLAGGEQFF. The complete variable domain, with remaining parts taken from reference TRBV2 and TRBJ2-1, reads EPEVTQTPSHQVTQMGQEVILRCVPISNHLYFYWYRQILGQKVEFLVSFYNNEISEKSEIFDDQFSVERPDGSNFTLKIRSTKLEDSAMYFCASSAGLAGGEQFFGPGTRLTVL.

This clone was counted a single time. The V call is TRBV10-2, the J call TRBJ2-3; D may correspond to TRBD1 or TRBD2 (5 bases each). The ends were cut back, 8 bases at V and 5 bases at J, with 11 bases in the middle. There are 12 residues in the CDR3. In germline, CDR1 is WSHSY, CDR2 SAAADI. CDR3 coding DNA: TGCGCCAGCGGGGGAGTCGGAGATACGCAGTATTTT. This sequence encodes CASGGVGDTQYF.

The chain couples TRBV6-1 to TRBJ2-1; the D gene is possibly TRBD1 (6 bases). This CDR3 is built from 14 residues. With 1 base removed from V and 11 bases from J, the gap between germline ends came to 15 bases. Germline V gene lookup returns CDR1 MNHNS and CDR2 SASEGT. The CDR3 nucleotides read TGTGCCAGCAGTGAAGGACAGTATCAGGGGAAGCAGTTCTTC. It specifies CASSEGQYQGKQFF.

The chain has TRBV4-1 and TRBJ1-4; the D gene is possibly TRBD1 (6 bases). CDR3 size: 13 residues. Trimming shortened V by 5 bases and J by 7 bases, and 11 bases separated the two germline ends. Germline loops: CDR1 MGHRA, CDR2 YSYEKL. This chain's CDR3 is CASSRGIGEKLFF. DNA of the CDR3: TGCGCCAGCAGCAGGGGGATAGGTGAAAAACTGTTTTTT.

This chain joins TRBV10-1 and TRBJ1-4; 7 nucleotides line up with TRBD1. The ends lost 1 base at V and 4 bases at J; junction bases unmatched: 15. The CDR3 has 19 residues. CDR1 is WNHNN, CDR2 SYGVQD, per germline (reference sequence). CDR3 coding DNA: TGCGCCAGCAGTGAGTATTTTACCCCGGGACAGCAATATAATGAAAAACTGTTTTTT. Its protein product is CASSEYFTPGQQYNEKLFF.

V gene TRBV7-9 combines with J gene TRBJ1-3; D may be TRBD1 (5 bases). Trimming cost V 5 bases and J 4 bases, with 9 bases left between them. CDR1 is SEHNR and CDR2 is FQNEAQ in the germline V gene (reference sequence). CDR3 length: 13 residues. CDR3 sequence reads: CASSNAGGNTIYF. Here the CDR3 DNA reads TGTGCCAGCAGCAACGCAGGGGGAAACACCATATATTTT.

In its sample, this clone was seen once. The chain has TRBV4-2 and TRBJ1-3; D is undetermined. This CDR3 is built from 14 residues. Per the germline V gene, CDR1 is LGHNA and CDR2 is YNFKEQ. Trimming stripped 0 bases from V and 8 bases from J, with 11 bases between. The CDR3, as DNA: TGTGCCAGCAGCCAAGAAGAGAAGGGTTACACCATATATTTT. Translated, it gives CASSQEEKGYTIYF.

The chain couples TRBV19 to TRBJ2-2; 10 nucleotides align to TRBD1. CDR3 length: 14 residues. J lost 7 bases, V lost 4 bases, and 3 bases had no gene match. Germline CDR1 is LNHDA and CDR2 is SQIVND (reference sequence). The CDR3 DNA reads as TGTGCCAGTAGTAGACAGGGGGCCGGCGGGGAGCTGTTTTTT. Encoded protein: CASSRQGAGGELFF.

J is TRBJ1-2 and V is TRBV5-4; D may be TRBD1 (6 bases). This CDR3 has 13 amino acids. Trimming took off 4 bases at V and 4 bases at J, with 11 bases between the two ends. CDR1 and CDR2 from the germline V gene are SGHNT and YYREEE (reference sequence). In DNA form, the CDR3 reads TGTGCCAGCAGCCTCGACAGGTCCTATGGCTACACCTTC. It translates to CASSLDRSYGYTF. Supplemented by reference TRBV5-4 and TRBJ1-2, the full variable domain reads ETGVTQSPTHLIKTRGQQVTLRCSSQSGHNTVSWYQQALGQGPQFIFQYYREEENGRGNFPPRFSGLQFPNYSSELNVNALELDDSALYLCASSLDRSYGYTFGSGTRLTVV.

This clone was seen a few times. V gene TRBV4-1 combines with J gene TRBJ1-2; unclear D gene. V was trimmed by 2 bases and J by 7 bases, leaving 14 bases between them. The CDR3 totals 14 residues. Germline CDR1 is MGHRA and CDR2 is YSYEKL. CDR3 DNA: TGCGCCAGCAGCCAAAGCGGAGCTTGGGGTGGCTACACCTTC. Residues: CASSQSGAWGGYTF.

The rearrangement joins TRBV7-6 to TRBJ2-1, with D possibly being TRBD1 or TRBD2 (5 bases each). The CDR3 extends over 20 amino acids. Germline V lookup: CDR1 SGHVS, CDR2 FNYEAQ. V was clipped by 5 bases and J by 0 bases, with 26 bases between them. The CDR3 nucleotides are TGTGCCAGCAGCCATTACGGGCGACAGAGGGTCCCCAGCTCCTACAATGAGCAGTTCTTC. Its translation: CASSHYGRQRVPSSYNEQFF.

This clone occurred once. J is TRBJ1-2 and V is TRBV24-1; a weak D match, TRBD1 (6 bases). The CDR3 consists of 15 residues. Germline-derived CDR1 and CDR2 are KGHDR and SFDVKD. V was shortened by 3 bases and J by 1 base, with 11 bases between the two germline ends. The CDR3 spells CATSDPDRNNYGYTF. In DNA form, the CDR3 reads TGTGCCACCAGTGATCCCGACAGGAATAACTATGGCTACACCTTC.

The V call is TRBV18, the J call TRBJ2-7, with 8 nucleotides matching TRBD1. Germline lookup yields CDR1 KGHSH and CDR2 LQKENI. CDR3 length equals 14 residues. J was trimmed by 7 bases and V by 3 bases; bases with no gene match: 8. As DNA, the CDR3 is TGTGCCAGCTCACCCGGACAGGGCTCGTTAGAGCAGTACTTC. This translates into CASSPGQGSLEQYF.